This T cell receptor (beta chain) emerged from a study of beta chain features in type 1 diabetes. Study overall: Patients were similar to healthy donors in age and gender (as well as in cell yields).

Study-wide points: In patients and controls equally, PCR might favor templates that are shorter. Fewer junction insertions and more nucleotide deletions appeared in type 1 diabetes patients. Type 1 diabetes patients had moderately but significantly shorter TCRB CDR3s in all four CD4+ subsets.

This CDR3 is 15 amino acids long. J gave up 2 bases and V 0 bases, and 1 base lay outside the gene matches. Looked up from germline, CDR1 is SGHTA and CDR2 is FQGNSA. This clone was detected a few times. What it recognizes is unknown. The sequenced template was cDNA made from the entire isolated RNA. The repertoire was sequenced with immunoSEQ multiplex PCR; TCRdb's copy has only in-frame clones and lacks some. The top ten clones hold roughly 0.018% of a sample with roughly 300,000 clones, 14% of them seen once. The clonotype was recovered from a man between 25 and 39 years old with type 1 diabetes. The sample taken for sequencing was naive CD4+ T cells from blood. The chain carries TRBV7-2 and TRBJ2-3, with 8 positions matching TRBD1. The CDR3 coding sequence is TGTGCCAGCAGCTTAGCGGGACAGGACACAGATACGCAGTATTTT. Protein sequence: CASSLAGQDTDTQYF.